Following are 12 T cell receptor beta chains from one sample sequenced in a study of cytomegalovirus exposure and HLA in healthy donors. The PCR was carried out with 60 Vbeta primers and 13 Jbeta primers. Clones were sequenced by immunoSEQ multiplex PCR, and TCRdb holds only the in-frame ones, with some missing. The sample includes approximately 150,000 clones, roughly 80% of them seen just once. Source material: PBMCs. These receptors were collected from a woman in her 30s in good health and CMV-seropositive.

The chain has TRBV15 and TRBJ1-5; 7 bases fit TRBD1. J gave up 5 bases and V 3 bases, and 4 bases lay outside the gene matches. The CDR3 extends over 14 amino acids. The germline V gene has CDR1 LNHNV and CDR2 YYDKDF (reference sequence). The CDR3: CATSRRQGYQPQHF. The DNA for the CDR3 is TGTGCCACCAGCAGGCGACAGGGTTATCAGCCCCAGCATTTT.

This clone was seen a few times. This chain uses TRBV5-1 with TRBJ2-3; TRBD1 aligns across 10 bases. The V gene end was trimmed by 4 bases and the J gene end by 2 bases; junction bases not matched to a gene: 4. The length of the CDR3 is 15 residues. Germline V lookup: CDR1 SGHRS, CDR2 YFSETQ. The CDR3 DNA sequence: TGCGCCAGCAGCCTGGACAGGGGGAACACAGATACGCAGTATTTT. Protein: CASSLDRGNTDTQYF. Full variable domain (rest looked up from reference TRBV5-1 and TRBJ2-3): KAGVTQTPRYLIKTRGQQVTLSCSPISGHRSVSWYQQTPGQGLQFLFEYFSETQRNKGNFPGRFSGRQFSNSRSEMNVSTLELGDSALYLCASSLDRGNTDTQYFGPGTRLTVL.

On this clone: One junction end does not reproduce the germline sequence, and a read error may be involved. This chain links TRBV4-1 with TRBJ2-5; 10 nucleotides match TRBD2. The CDR3 sequence is 17 residues long. The germline V gene has CDR1 MGHRA and CDR2 YSYEKL. DNA for the CDR3: TGCGCCAACAGCCCACTAGCGGGGTCCTCCCGGGGAGAGACCCAGTACTTC. Translating gives CANSPLAGSSRGETQYF.

The chain recombines TRBV10-2 with TRBJ1-6; D gene ambiguous. The CDR3 runs to 15 residues. CDR1 WSHSY and CDR2 SAAADI come from the germline V gene. V gave up 8 bases and J gave up 8 bases, with 19 bases separating them. The CDR3 DNA reads as TGCGCCAGCTCGATCGGGAGCAGCTTTTATTCACCCCTCCACTTT. Protein product: CASSIGSSFYSPLHF.

CDR3 sequence: CASSPRQGTYEQYF. The CDR3 coding sequence is TGTGCCAGCAGCCCCCGACAGGGGACCTACGAGCAGTACTTC. The V gene is TRBV9, the J gene TRBJ2-7; 8 nucleotides match TRBD1. V gave up 4 bases and J gave up 2 bases; unmatched junction bases: 5. This CDR3 contains 14 residues. Germline CDR1 SGDLS, CDR2 YYNGEE. Complete variable domain (other parts from reference TRBV9 and TRBJ2-7): DSGVTQTPKHLITATGQRVTLRCSPRSGDLSVYWYQQSLDQGLQFLIQYYNGEERAKGNILERFSAQQFPDLHSELNLSSLELGDSALYFCASSPRQGTYEQYFGPGTRLTVT.

The gene calls are TRBV6-6 and TRBJ1-5; weak D call: TRBD1 (6 bases). Trimming stripped 7 bases from V and 3 bases from J, with 16 bases between. The CDR3 spans 15 residues. Germline-derived CDR1 and CDR2 are MNHNY and SVGAGI (reference sequence). In DNA form, the CDR3 reads TGTGCCAGCACTTCCGGTTCAGGGGTCAATCAGCCCCAGCATTTT. This sequence encodes CASTSGSGVNQPQHF.

V is TRBV6-1 and J is TRBJ2-4; D unclear. The CDR3 loop spans 12 amino acids. V was clipped by 8 bases and J by 1 base, with 6 bases between them. Germline-derived CDR1 and CDR2 are MNHNS and SASEGT. The CDR3 protein is CASSSAKNIQYF. In DNA, the CDR3 is TGTGCCAGCTCGTCGGCCAAAAACATTCAGTACTTC.

The chain recombines TRBV7-2 with TRBJ2-3, with D possibly TRBD2 on 6 matching bases. The V gene's germline CDR1 is SGHTA and CDR2 FQGNSA. This CDR3 spans 14 amino acids. The V end was cut by 6 bases, the J end by 4 bases, with 14 bases between. The CDR3 here is CASSRDSLSDTQYF. The CDR3 DNA reads as TGTGCCAGCAGTCGGGACTCTCTGTCAGATACGCAGTATTTT.

The J gene is TRBJ1-2, the V gene TRBV2; D might be TRBD1 (6 bases). CDR3 length: 14 amino acids. V was clipped by 9 bases and J by 8 bases, with 22 bases between them. The germline gives CDR1 SNHLY, CDR2 FYNNEI. The CDR3 DNA follows: TGTGCCAGAGCATCCGGGGGGGCAGTGGGAGGCTACACCTTC. Translated: CARASGGAVGGYTF.

The chain couples TRBV7-2 to TRBJ1-3; D gene uncertain. Trimming stripped 7 bases from V and 9 bases from J, with 13 bases between. The germline V gene has CDR1 SGHTA and CDR2 FQGNSA. The CDR3 totals 12 residues. CDR3 residues: CASTQPPGTIYF. CDR3 in DNA: TGTGCCAGCACCCAACCCCCCGGCACCATATATTTT.

J is TRBJ2-7 and V is TRBV30; 9 bases agree with TRBD2. The CDR3 consists of 13 residues. The germline V gene has CDR1 GTSNPN and CDR2 SVGIG (reference sequence). V was clipped by 5 bases and J by 3 bases; unmatched bases: 5. The CDR3 nucleotides are TGTGCCTGGGAGCGGGGGGACGGCTACGAGCAGTACTTC. Its protein is CAWERGDGYEQYF.

The CDR3: CASSGFSGAEAFF. The CDR3 nucleotides are TGTGCCAGCAGTGGCTTTTCGGGGGCTGAAGCTTTCTTT. The rearrangement links TRBV2 to TRBJ1-1, with D maybe TRBD1 (5 bases). The germline V gene encodes CDR1 SNHLY and CDR2 FYNNEI. The CDR3 consists of 13 residues. The germline V and J ends were trimmed by 4 bases and 6 bases, with 12 bases remaining between them. Drawing the rest from reference TRBV2 and TRBJ1-1, the complete variable domain is EPEVTQTPSHQVTQMGQEVILRCVPISNHLYFYWYRQILGQKVEFLVSFYNNEISEKSEIFDDQFSVERPDGSNFTLKIRSTKLEDSAMYFCASSGFSGAEAFFGQGTRLTVV.